A single TCR beta chain is shown here with its context. Via MiXCR, TCRdb re-called the RT-PCR reads, giving one row per CDR3 protein. The table has fewer than 800,000 distinct CDR3 sequences, 14% seen once; the top ten hold 3.6%. The sequencing sample was made of memory CD4+ T cells from blood. This clonotype was sampled from a female donor in good health, serving as a healthy control.

The CDR3 spells CASSLRHSDTEAFF. In DNA, the CDR3 is TGTGCCAGCAGCCTCCGACACTCGGACACTGAAGCTTTCTTT. The rearrangement links TRBV3-1 to TRBJ1-1; no clear D gene. This CDR3 spans 14 amino acids. V lost 4 bases and J 3 bases, leaving 12 bases between the germline ends. Germline loops: CDR1 LGHDT, CDR2 YNNKEL (reference sequence).